One and the same sample provided the 20 T cell receptor beta chains below, sequenced in a study of T cell clusters in autoimmune cytopenias. Each sample's input was 200 to 250 ng genomic DNA, approximately 37,500 genome equivalents. TRB rearrangements were amplified by touch-down multiplex PCR with mixed TRB-A/B primers. TCRdb reprocessed the multiplex PCR reads and stores each CDR3 protein as one record, lacking DNA. The table for this sample gives around 11,000 distinct CDR3 sequences. These data also featured in a second study, about T cell repertoires in aging, cancer and after chemotherapy.

The sequencing input was peripheral blood. The source of these receptors is a human donor in good health.

Here the CDR3 reads CASSFVAGDYGYTF. V gene TRBV11-1 combines with J gene TRBJ1-2. The CDR3 length is 14 residues. From germline, CDR1 is SGHAT and CDR2 FQDESV (reference sequence).

V is TRBV19 and J is TRBJ1-1. The germline gives CDR1 LNHDA, CDR2 SQIVND (reference sequence). The CDR3 runs to 14 residues. The CDR3 is CASKLRVSPTEAFF.

The chain combines TRBV5-1 with TRBJ1-2; as DNA is missing, the TRBD1 call by TCRdb cannot be tested. Germline V gives CDR1 SGHRS, CDR2 YFSETQ. The length of the CDR3 is 14 residues. CDR3 sequence reads: CASSLVTGTYGYTF.

The chain links TRBV6-1 to TRBJ2-5; no DNA is available, so the TRBD1 call from TCRdb remains unchecked. This CDR3 contains 14 residues. CDR1 and CDR2 from the germline V gene are MNHNS and SASEGT. The CDR3: CASSEHWGGETQYF.

The chain employs TRBV5-5 and TRBJ2-1; TCRdb reports TRBD1, a call that lacks DNA to check it against. The germline CDR1 and CDR2 sequences are SGHKS and YYEKEE (reference sequence). The CDR3 spans 15 residues. The CDR3 region is CASSGGRGPYNEQFF.

The V gene is TRBV5-4, the J gene TRBJ2-7; checking the TCRdb D call of TRBD2 is not possible without DNA. The CDR3 contains 15 residues. Germline values: CDR1 SGHNT, CDR2 YYREEE (reference sequence). CDR3 in amino acids: CASSLRRERNYEQYF.

The chain has TRBV5-6 and TRBJ2-3. CDR3 length: 14 residues. Looked up from germline, CDR1 is SGHDT and CDR2 is YYEEEE. CDR3 in amino acids: CASNLAGSGDTQYF.

The chain is built from TRBV19 and TRBJ2-2; TCRdb proposes TRBD1, but this gene call is untestable without DNA. The germline V gene has CDR1 LNHDA and CDR2 SQIVND (reference sequence). The CDR3 runs to 15 residues. The CDR3 region is CASRAGQTNTGELFF.

Judged by frequency, this clonotype is medium-sized. The CDR3: CSVEERGIDNEQFF. The V and J genes are TRBV29-1 and TRBJ2-1; the TCRdb call, TRBD1, lacks DNA for checking. CDR1 and CDR2 from the germline V gene are SQVTM and ANQGSEA. The CDR3 covers 14 residues.

The chain links TRBV6-5 to TRBJ2-3; the D call from TCRdb, TRBD1, cannot be confirmed without DNA. The CDR3 consists of 13 residues. Germline lookup yields CDR1 MNHEY and CDR2 SVGAGI. This CDR3 reads CASRGTGSDTQYF.

This chain links TRBV6-5 with TRBJ1-2; TCRdb lists TRBD1, though no DNA is available to test this call. The CDR3 sequence is 12 residues long. Germline V gene lookup returns CDR1 MNHEY and CDR2 SVGAGI. This CDR3 reads CASSQGPYGYTF.

J is TRBJ1-4 and V is TRBV19; the D gene TCRdb calls, TRBD1, cannot be checked with no DNA. This CDR3 has 14 amino acids. Germline CDR1 LNHDA, CDR2 SQIVND (reference sequence). The CDR3 loop reads CASSKTGGNEKLFF.

The rearrangement uses TRBV5-4 and TRBJ2-3. Germline CDR1 reads SGHNT; CDR2 reads YYREEE (reference sequence). This CDR3 is 12 amino acids long. The CDR3 reads CASSTSTDTQYF.

V is TRBV6-5 and J is TRBJ1-1. The CDR3 runs to 13 residues. The V gene's germline CDR1 is MNHEY and CDR2 SVGAGI. This CDR3 is CASSYNRVTEAFF.

The CDR3: CSVTSSGNTIYF. This chain uses TRBV29-1 with TRBJ1-3. Germline values: CDR1 SQVTM, CDR2 ANQGSEA. CDR3 length: 12 residues.

The genes are TRBV6-1 and TRBJ2-3; the D call from TCRdb, TRBD1, cannot be confirmed without DNA. The CDR3 length is 15 residues. CDR1 is MNHNS, CDR2 SASEGT, per germline. CDR3: CASSPGQTSTDTQYF.

J is TRBJ1-1 and V is TRBV19. There are 14 residues in the CDR3. CDR1 LNHDA and CDR2 SQIVND come from the germline V gene (reference sequence). CDR3 sequence: CASKSSQPRTEAFF.

The CDR3 loop is CASSPGVKGSPLHF. V and J are TRBV6-5 and TRBJ1-6; TCRdb's assignment of TRBD1 cannot be checked, as there is no DNA. The CDR3 is made up of 14 amino acids. Germline V gene lookup returns CDR1 MNHEY and CDR2 SVGAGI.

The CDR3 is CASRATGGNQPQHF. The V call is TRBV10-3, the J call TRBJ1-5; TCRdb names TRBD1, which stays unverified in the absence of DNA. The CDR3 sequence is 14 residues long. CDR1 is ENHRY, CDR2 SYGVKD, per germline.

The chain joins TRBV6-2 or TRBV6-3 to TRBJ1-1; TCRdb proposes TRBD1, but this gene call is untestable without DNA. Per germline, CDR1 MNHEY and CDR2 SVGEGT. This CDR3 comprises 12 residues. This CDR3 reads CAITGDSAEAFF.